Shown below are 21 T cell receptor beta chains from a single sample sequenced in a study of identical twins. TCRdb called the 5' RACE reads again in MiXCR, with one record for every CDR3 protein. The sample has 300,000 to 400,000 distinct CDR3 sequences; about 12% are singletons. These data were likewise used in another study, on yellow fever vaccine responses in identical twins.

The source material was CD8+ T cells sorted from blood. These receptors were obtained from a woman between 18 and 29 years old in good health.

This rearrangement joins TRBV5-6 to TRBJ1-1; weak D call: TRBD1 (5 bases). This CDR3 has 14 amino acids. V was pared by 3 bases and J by 0 bases, with 9 bases between. CDR1 and CDR2 (germline): SGHDT, YYEEEE. The CDR3 sequence is CASSWGTLNTEAFF. The CDR3 nucleotides read TGTGCCAGCAGCTGGGGGACGCTGAACACTGAAGCTTTCTTT.

The V gene is TRBV3-1, the J gene TRBJ2-2; 11 nucleotides align to TRBD2. J lost 4 bases, V lost 0 bases, and 4 bases had no gene match. The CDR3 extends over 17 amino acids. Germline V lookup: CDR1 LGHDT, CDR2 YNNKEL (reference sequence). The CDR3 bases are TGTGCCAGCAGCCAAGACACACTAGCGGGAGTCACCGGGGAGCTGTTTTTT. Residues: CASSQDTLAGVTGELFF.

This sequence joins TRBV12-3 or TRBV12-4 and TRBJ2-7, with 7 bases aligning to TRBD1. The CDR3 contains 12 residues. V was pared by 6 bases and J by 6 bases, with 5 bases of the junction left unmatched. The CDR3 DNA is TGTGCCAGCAGCCTAGACAGGGTCGAGCAGTACTTC. Translated, it gives CASSLDRVEQYF.

The rearrangement joins TRBV6-5 to TRBJ2-5; tentative D call: TRBD2 (6 bases). V lost 8 bases to trimming and J lost 5 bases, with 21 bases between them. The germline CDR1 and CDR2 sequences are MNHEY and SVGAGI. This CDR3 is built from 15 residues. DNA of the CDR3: TGTGCCAGCGGTTTAGGCGGGGCGGCCGGGGAGACCCAGTACTTC. Encoded protein: CASGLGGAAGETQYF.

This clonotype was observed at least ten times. The chain uses TRBV11-2 and TRBJ2-1; D is possibly TRBD1 or TRBD2 (7 bases each). V shed 5 bases and J shed 0 bases, with 11 bases lying between them. The CDR3 consists of 15 residues. The germline V gene encodes CDR1 SGHAT and CDR2 FQNNGV. CDR3 protein: CASSQGGSSYNEQFF. The CDR3 nucleotides read TGTGCCAGCAGCCAGGGGGGGAGCTCCTACAATGAGCAGTTCTTC.

The sample holds many counts of this clonotype. The chain is built from TRBV7-8 and TRBJ2-2; no firm D call. Trimming shortened V by 0 bases and J by 0 bases, and 2 bases separated the two germline ends. CDR1 is SGHVS and CDR2 is FQNEAQ in the germline V gene. The CDR3 loop spans 14 amino acids. DNA for the CDR3: TGTGCCAGCAGCTTAGCTCCGAACACCGGGGAGCTGTTTTTT. It is translated as CASSLAPNTGELFF.

This clonotype is termed large (0.1 to 1%). CDR3 DNA sequence: TGCGCCAGCAGCCAACAACCATCAAAGGGCTTCGAGCAGTACGTC. Amino acid sequence: CASSQQPSKGFEQYV. The genes are TRBV4-1 and TRBJ2-7; no clear D. Per germline, CDR1 MGHRA and CDR2 YSYEKL. Trimming pared 2 bases from V and 6 bases from J, leaving 17 bases between. The CDR3 loop spans 15 amino acids.

In this sample, this clonotype turned up a few times. The genes are TRBV28 and TRBJ2-7; weak D call: TRBD1 (5 bases). The length of the CDR3 is 15 residues. Germline CDR1 and CDR2: MDHEN and SYDVKM. Deletions cut 1 base from V and 6 bases from J, with 16 bases between. CDR3 sequence reads: CASSLSVPGFGEQYF. The CDR3 DNA sequence: TGTGCCAGCAGTTTATCGGTCCCAGGGTTTGGCGAGCAGTACTTC. The full variable domain, with the rest looked up from reference TRBV28 and TRBJ2-7, is DVKVTQSSRYLVKRTGEKVFLECVQDMDHENMFWYRQDPGLGLRLIYFSYDVKMKEKGDIPEGYSVSREKKERFSLILESASTNQTSMYLCASSLSVPGFGEQYFGPGTRLTVT.

This clonotype was picked up a small number of times. CDR3 region: CASSSPGLAEERDTQYF. CDR3 DNA: TGTGCCAGCAGCTCCCCGGGACTAGCGGAAGAGCGGGATACGCAGTATTTT. The V and J genes are TRBV7-9 and TRBJ2-3; TRBD2 matches 11 bases. The CDR3 length is 17 residues. Germline V gives CDR1 SEHNR, CDR2 FQNEAQ (reference sequence). The J segment lost 6 bases and the V segment lost 4 bases, leaving 12 bases of the junction unmatched.

This sequence joins TRBV28 and TRBJ2-7; maybe TRBD1 (5 bases). The CDR3 is 12 amino acids. V was trimmed by 5 bases and J by 2 bases, leaving 7 bases between them. Germline V gene data show CDR1 as MDHEN and CDR2 as SYDVKM. The CDR3 loop is CASSDSAYEQYV. The CDR3 DNA reads as TGTGCCAGCAGTGACAGCGCCTACGAGCAGTACGTC.

This clonotype was detected a few times. V usage is TRBV29-1 and J usage is TRBJ2-1, with 9 positions matching TRBD2. The germline gives CDR1 SQVTM, CDR2 ANQGSEA. J was trimmed by 3 bases and V by 5 bases; bases with no gene match: 14. CDR3 length: 17 amino acids. The CDR3 DNA sequence: TGCAGCGTTCTGGGACTAGCTCATCCCCCCCTCTACAATGAGCAGTTCTTC. Translating it yields CSVLGLAHPPLYNEQFF.

In its sample, this clonotype was seen a few times. J is TRBJ2-6 and V is TRBV9, with D perhaps TRBD2 (5 bases). The germline V gene encodes CDR1 SGDLS and CDR2 YYNGEE. The CDR3 is 14 residues long. V gave up 6 bases and J gave up 0 bases, with 7 bases separating them. The CDR3 is CASTGSSGANVLTF. CDR3 nucleotides: TGTGCCAGCACGGGGAGCTCTGGGGCCAACGTCCTGACTTTC. Complete variable domain (other parts from reference TRBV9 and TRBJ2-6): DSGVTQTPKHLITATGQRVTLRCSPRSGDLSVYWYQQSLDQGLQFLIQYYNGEERAKGNILERFSAQQFPDLHSELNLSSLELGDSALYFCASTGSSGANVLTFGAGSRLTVL.

This rearrangement joins TRBV7-2 to TRBJ2-3; the match to TRBD2 covers 8 bases. The germline V gene encodes CDR1 SGHTA and CDR2 FQGNSA. The V and J ends lost 5 bases and 6 bases, in that order; junction bases with no gene match: 7. This CDR3 region has 14 residues. The CDR3 DNA reads as TGTGCCAGCAGCCCCGGGACTAGTTGGGATACGCAGTATTTT. Its protein is CASSPGTSWDTQYF.

The chain employs TRBV10-1 and TRBJ2-1; D ambiguous. The germline gives CDR1 WNHNN, CDR2 SYGVQD (reference sequence). Trimming took 1 base from V and 5 from J, leaving 12 bases between them. This CDR3 has 15 amino acids. This CDR3 reads CASSEFPPVNNEQFF. The CDR3 DNA follows: TGCGCCAGCAGTGAGTTTCCCCCCGTTAACAATGAGCAGTTCTTC.

The chain uses TRBV20-1 and TRBJ2-2, with 8 bases that match TRBD2. Germline V gene sequence: CDR1 DFQATT, CDR2 SNEGSKA (reference sequence). The CDR3 has 13 residues. The ends lost 5 bases at V and 5 bases at J; junction bases unmatched: 4. The CDR3 sequence: CSAAGGPTGELFF. The CDR3 coding sequence is TGCAGTGCTGCGGGGGGCCCTACCGGGGAGCTGTTTTTT.

The rearrangement joins TRBV7-9 to TRBJ2-7, with 11 bases fitting TRBD2. The CDR3 consists of 15 residues. Germline CDR1 SEHNR, CDR2 FQNEAQ (reference sequence). Trimming cost V 1 base and J 3 bases; bases outside gene matches: 2. Written as DNA, the CDR3 is TGTGCCAGCAGCTTAGATAGCGGGAGGGTCTACGAGCAGTACTTC. Protein sequence: CASSLDSGRVYEQYF.

In its sample, this clonotype was seen a few times. The V and J genes are TRBV2 and TRBJ2-1; 9 nucleotides line up with TRBD1. V shed 1 base and J 5 bases; nucleotides not matched to a gene: 3. Germline loops: CDR1 SNHLY, CDR2 FYNNEI. The CDR3 length is 15 residues. DNA of the CDR3: TGTGCCAGCAGTGAAGACAGGGGGCACGACAATGAGCAGTTCTTC. Its protein is CASSEDRGHDNEQFF.

This clonotype was seen a few times. The gene calls are TRBV12-3 or TRBV12-4 and TRBJ2-1; perhaps TRBD2 as D (7 bases). V was pared by 7 bases and J by 0 bases, with 13 bases between. This CDR3 is built from 15 residues. This chain's CDR3 is CASNLGGGSYNEQFF. Here the CDR3 DNA reads TGTGCCAGCAATCTAGGGGGGGGCTCCTACAATGAGCAGTTCTTC.

V usage is TRBV28 and J usage is TRBJ1-2; maybe TRBD1 (6 bases). The V gene lost 6 bases and the J gene lost 4 bases, with 12 bases spanning the gap. The CDR3 consists of 13 residues. Germline CDR1 reads MDHEN; CDR2 reads SYDVKM. The CDR3 DNA sequence: TGTGCCAGCAGACAGGACAGAACCTATGGCTACACCTTC. This sequence encodes CASRQDRTYGYTF.

The chain employs TRBV11-2 and TRBJ2-3, with 9 positions matching TRBD2. CDR1 is SGHAT, CDR2 FQNNGV, per germline. Trimming cost V 2 bases and J 0 bases; bases outside gene matches: 15. There are 20 residues in the CDR3. CDR3 sequence (DNA): TGTGCCAGCAGCTTACCCCGCGGCGGGGGGGCCTCATCTAGCACAGATACGCAGTATTTT. Translation gives CASSLPRGGGASSSTDTQYF.

This rearrangement joins TRBV4-1 to TRBJ2-7, with 9 bases that match TRBD1. Germline assignment: CDR1 MGHRA and CDR2 YSYEKL. CDR3 length: 15 amino acids. Trimming at V came to 0 bases and at J to 4 bases, leaving 4 bases not matched to a gene. In DNA, the CDR3 is TGCGCCAGCAGCCAAGAGTACGGACAGGGGTACGAGCAGTACGTC. Protein product: CASSQEYGQGYEQYV.